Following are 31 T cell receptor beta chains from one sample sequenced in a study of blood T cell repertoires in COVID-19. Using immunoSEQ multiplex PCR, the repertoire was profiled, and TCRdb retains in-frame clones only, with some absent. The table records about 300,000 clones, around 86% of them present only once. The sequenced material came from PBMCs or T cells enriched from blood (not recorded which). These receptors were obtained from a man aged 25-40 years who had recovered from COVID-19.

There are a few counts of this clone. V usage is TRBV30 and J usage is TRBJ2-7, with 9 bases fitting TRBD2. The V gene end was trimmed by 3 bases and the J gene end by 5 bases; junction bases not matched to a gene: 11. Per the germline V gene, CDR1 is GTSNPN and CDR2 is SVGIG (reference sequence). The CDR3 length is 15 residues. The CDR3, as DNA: TGTGCCTGGAGGTCTCAAGAGCGGGAGGTCCACGAGCAGTACTTC. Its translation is CAWRSQEREVHEQYF. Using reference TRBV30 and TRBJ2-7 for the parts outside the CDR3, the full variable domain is SQTIHQWPATLVQPVGSPLSLECTVEGTSNPNLYWYRQAAGRGLQLLFYSVGIGQISSEVPQNLSASRPQDRQFILSSKKLLLSDSGFYLCAWRSQEREVHEQYFGPGTRLTVT.

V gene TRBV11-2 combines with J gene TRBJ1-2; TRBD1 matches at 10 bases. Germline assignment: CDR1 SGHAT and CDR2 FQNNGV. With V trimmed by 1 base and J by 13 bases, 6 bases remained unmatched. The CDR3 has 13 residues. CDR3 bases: TGTGCCAGCAGCTTAGCGACAGGGGGCCTTCGCACCTTC. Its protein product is CASSLATGGLRTF. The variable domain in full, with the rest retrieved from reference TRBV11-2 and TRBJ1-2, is EAGVAQSPRYKIIEKRQSVAFWCNPISGHATLYWYQQILGQGPKLLIQFQNNGVVDDSQLPKDRFSAERLKGVDSTLKIQPAKLEDSAVYLCASSLATGGLRTFGSGTRLTVV.

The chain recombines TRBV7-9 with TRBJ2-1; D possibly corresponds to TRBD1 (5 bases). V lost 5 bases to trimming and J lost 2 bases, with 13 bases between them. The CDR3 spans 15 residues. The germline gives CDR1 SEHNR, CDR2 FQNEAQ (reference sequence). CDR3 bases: TGTGCCAGCAGCGGCAGGGCGCCCCCCTACAATGAGCAGTTCTTC. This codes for CASSGRAPPYNEQFF.

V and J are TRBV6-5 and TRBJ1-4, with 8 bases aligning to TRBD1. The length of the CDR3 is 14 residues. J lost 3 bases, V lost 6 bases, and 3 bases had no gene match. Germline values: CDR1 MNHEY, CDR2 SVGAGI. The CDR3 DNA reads TGTGCCAGCAGCAAACAGGGGGCTAATGAAAAACTGTTTTTT. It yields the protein CASSKQGANEKLFF.

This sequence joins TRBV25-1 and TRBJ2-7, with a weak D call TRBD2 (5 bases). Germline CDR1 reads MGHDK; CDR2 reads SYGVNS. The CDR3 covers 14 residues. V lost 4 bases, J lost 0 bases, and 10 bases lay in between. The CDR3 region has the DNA TGTGCCAGCAGTGGGTTGGGGAGCTCCTACGAGCAGTACTTC. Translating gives CASSGLGSSYEQYF.

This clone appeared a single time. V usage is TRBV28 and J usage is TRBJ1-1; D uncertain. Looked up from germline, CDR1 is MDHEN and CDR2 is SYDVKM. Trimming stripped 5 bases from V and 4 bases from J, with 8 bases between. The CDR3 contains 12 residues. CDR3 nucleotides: TGTGCCAGCAGTCCGCCGAGCACTGAAGCTTTCTTT. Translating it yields CASSPPSTEAFF.

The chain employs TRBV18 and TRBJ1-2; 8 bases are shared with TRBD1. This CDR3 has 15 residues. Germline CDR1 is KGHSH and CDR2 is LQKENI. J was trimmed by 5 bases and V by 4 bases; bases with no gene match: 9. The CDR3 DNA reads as TGTGCCAGCTCACGCTCGACAGGGGATGTTTATGGCTACACCTTC. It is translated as CASSRSTGDVYGYTF.

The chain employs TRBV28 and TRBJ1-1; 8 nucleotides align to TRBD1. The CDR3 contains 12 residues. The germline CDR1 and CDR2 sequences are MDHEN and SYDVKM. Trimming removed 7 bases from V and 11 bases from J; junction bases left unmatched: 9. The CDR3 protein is CASTPDRAGAFF. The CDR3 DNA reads TGTGCCAGCACCCCGGACAGGGCCGGGGCTTTCTTT.

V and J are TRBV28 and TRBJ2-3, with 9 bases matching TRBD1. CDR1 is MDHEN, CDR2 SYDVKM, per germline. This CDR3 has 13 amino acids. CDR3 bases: TGTGCAACGAGGACAGGGGGCACAGATACGCAGTATTTT. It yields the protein CATRTGGTDTQYF.

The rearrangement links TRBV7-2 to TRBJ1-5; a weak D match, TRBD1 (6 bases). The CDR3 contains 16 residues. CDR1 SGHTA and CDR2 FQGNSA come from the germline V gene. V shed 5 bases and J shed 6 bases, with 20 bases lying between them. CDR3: CASSARGPGGGQPQHF. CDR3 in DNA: TGTGCCAGCAGCGCCAGGGGACCCGGCGGGGGTCAGCCCCAGCATTTT.

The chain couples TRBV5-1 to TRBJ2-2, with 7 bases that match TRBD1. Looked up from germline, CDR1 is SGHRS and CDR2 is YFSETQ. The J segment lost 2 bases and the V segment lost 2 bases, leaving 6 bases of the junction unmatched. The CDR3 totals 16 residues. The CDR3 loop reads CASSFSGTVNTGELFF. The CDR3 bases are TGCGCCAGCAGCTTCTCTGGGACAGTTAACACCGGGGAGCTGTTTTTT.

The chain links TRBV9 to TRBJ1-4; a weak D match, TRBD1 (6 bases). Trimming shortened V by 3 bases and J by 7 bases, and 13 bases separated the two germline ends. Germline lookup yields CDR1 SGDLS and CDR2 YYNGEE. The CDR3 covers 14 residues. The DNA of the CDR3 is TGTGCCAGCAGCGCCGAACAGGGTAGTGAAAAACTGTTTTTT. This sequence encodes CASSAEQGSEKLFF.

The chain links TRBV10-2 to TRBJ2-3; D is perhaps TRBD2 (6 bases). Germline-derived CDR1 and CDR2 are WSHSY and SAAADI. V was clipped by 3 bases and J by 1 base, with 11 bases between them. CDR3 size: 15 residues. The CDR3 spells CASSDYTGGTDTQYF. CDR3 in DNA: TGCGCCAGCAGTGATTATACGGGAGGCACAGATACGCAGTATTTT.

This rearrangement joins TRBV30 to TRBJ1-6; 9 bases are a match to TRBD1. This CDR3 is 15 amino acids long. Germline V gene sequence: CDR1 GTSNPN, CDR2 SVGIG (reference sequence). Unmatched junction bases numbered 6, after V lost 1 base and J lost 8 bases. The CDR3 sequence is CAWSAETGGYSPLHF. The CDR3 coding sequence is TGTGCCTGGAGTGCAGAGACAGGGGGGTATTCACCCCTCCACTTT. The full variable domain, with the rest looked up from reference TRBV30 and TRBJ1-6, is SQTIHQWPATLVQPVGSPLSLECTVEGTSNPNLYWYRQAAGRGLQLLFYSVGIGQISSEVPQNLSASRPQDRQFILSSKKLLLSDSGFYLCAWSAETGGYSPLHFGNGTRLTVT.

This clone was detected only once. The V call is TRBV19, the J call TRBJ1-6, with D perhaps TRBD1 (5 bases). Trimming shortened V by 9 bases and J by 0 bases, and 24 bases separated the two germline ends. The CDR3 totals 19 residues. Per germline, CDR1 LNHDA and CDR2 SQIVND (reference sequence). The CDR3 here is CASKDPGLRYSSYNSPLHF. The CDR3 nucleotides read TGTGCCAGCAAGGATCCGGGACTCCGATATAGCTCCTATAATTCACCCCTCCACTTT.

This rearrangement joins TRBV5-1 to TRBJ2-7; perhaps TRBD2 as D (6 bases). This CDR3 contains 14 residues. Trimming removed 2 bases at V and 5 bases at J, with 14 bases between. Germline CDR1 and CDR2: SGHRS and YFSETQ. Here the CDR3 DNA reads TGCGCCAGCAGCTTTAGCGGCATGGGAAACGAGCAGTACTTC. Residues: CASSFSGMGNEQYF. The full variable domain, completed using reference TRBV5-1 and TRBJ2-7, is KAGVTQTPRYLIKTRGQQVTLSCSPISGHRSVSWYQQTPGQGLQFLFEYFSETQRNKGNFPGRFSGRQFSNSRSEMNVSTLELGDSALYLCASSFSGMGNEQYFGPGTRLTVT.

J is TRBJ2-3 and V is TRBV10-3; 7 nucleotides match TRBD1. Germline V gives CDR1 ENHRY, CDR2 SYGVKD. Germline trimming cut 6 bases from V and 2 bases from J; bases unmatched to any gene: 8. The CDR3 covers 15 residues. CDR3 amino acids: CAISDRVADTDTQYF. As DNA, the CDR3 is TGTGCCATCAGCGACAGGGTCGCCGACACAGATACGCAGTATTTT.

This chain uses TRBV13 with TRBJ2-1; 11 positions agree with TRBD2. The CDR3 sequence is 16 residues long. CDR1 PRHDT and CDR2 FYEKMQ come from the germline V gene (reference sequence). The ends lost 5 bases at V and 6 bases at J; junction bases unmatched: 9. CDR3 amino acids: CASSPKTSGTPNEQFF. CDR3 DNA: TGTGCCAGCAGCCCAAAGACTAGCGGGACACCCAATGAGCAGTTCTTC.

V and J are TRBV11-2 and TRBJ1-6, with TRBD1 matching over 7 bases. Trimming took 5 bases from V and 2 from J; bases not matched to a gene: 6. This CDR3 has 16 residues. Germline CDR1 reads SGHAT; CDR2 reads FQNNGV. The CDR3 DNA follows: TGTGCCAGCAGCCCCATGACAGGGACCTATAATTCACCCCTCCACTTT. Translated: CASSPMTGTYNSPLHF.

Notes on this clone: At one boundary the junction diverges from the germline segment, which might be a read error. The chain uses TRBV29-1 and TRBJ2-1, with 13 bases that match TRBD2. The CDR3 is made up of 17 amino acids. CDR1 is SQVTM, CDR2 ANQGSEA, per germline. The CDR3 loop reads CSVQENPGLAGYSEQFF. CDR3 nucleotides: TGCAGCGTTCAAGAGAATCCGGGACTAGCGGGATATTCCGAGCAGTTCTTC.

The CDR3, as DNA: TGTGCCAGCAGCTTGAGGGACAGGGGGCACTCCCCACGAGAGACCCAGTACTTC. It codes for CASSLRDRGHSPRETQYF. This chain links TRBV5-5 with TRBJ2-5; 12 bases match TRBD1. The CDR3 contains 18 residues. The J segment lost 4 bases and the V segment lost 1 base, leaving 11 bases of the junction unmatched. Germline CDR1 reads SGHKS; CDR2 reads YYEKEE (reference sequence).

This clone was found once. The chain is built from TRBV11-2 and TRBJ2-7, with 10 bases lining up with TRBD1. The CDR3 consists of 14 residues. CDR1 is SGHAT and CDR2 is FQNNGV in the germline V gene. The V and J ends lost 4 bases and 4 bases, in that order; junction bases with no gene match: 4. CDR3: CASSWGQGKYEQYF. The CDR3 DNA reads TGTGCCAGCAGCTGGGGACAGGGGAAATACGAGCAGTACTTC.

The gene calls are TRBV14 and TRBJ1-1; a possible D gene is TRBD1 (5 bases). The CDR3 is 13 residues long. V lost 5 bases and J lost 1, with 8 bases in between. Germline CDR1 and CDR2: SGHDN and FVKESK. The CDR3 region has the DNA TGTGCCAGCAGCGGTCAGGGGAACACTGAAGCTTTCTTT. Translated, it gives CASSGQGNTEAFF.

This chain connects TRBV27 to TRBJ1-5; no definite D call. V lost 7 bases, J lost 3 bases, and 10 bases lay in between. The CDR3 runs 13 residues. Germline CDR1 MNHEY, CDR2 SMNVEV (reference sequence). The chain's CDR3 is CASTRTDNQPQHF. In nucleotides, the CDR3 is TGTGCCAGCACAAGGACTGACAATCAGCCCCAGCATTTT.

As DNA, the CDR3 is TGTGCCAGCAGACCGACAGGCGGCTATGGCTACACCTTC. Encoded protein: CASRPTGGYGYTF. The chain recombines TRBV6-4 with TRBJ1-2; a possible D gene is TRBD1 (6 bases). Trimming removed 6 bases from V and 4 bases from J, with 12 bases in between. The V gene's germline CDR1 is MRHNA and CDR2 SNTAGT. The CDR3 sequence is 13 residues long.

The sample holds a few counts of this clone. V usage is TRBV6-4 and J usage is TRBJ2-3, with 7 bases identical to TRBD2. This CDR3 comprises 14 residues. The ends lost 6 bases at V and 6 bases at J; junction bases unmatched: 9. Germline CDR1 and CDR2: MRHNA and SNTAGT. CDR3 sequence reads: CASSAGLVADTQYF. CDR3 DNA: TGTGCCAGCAGCGCCGGACTAGTTGCGGATACGCAGTATTTT.

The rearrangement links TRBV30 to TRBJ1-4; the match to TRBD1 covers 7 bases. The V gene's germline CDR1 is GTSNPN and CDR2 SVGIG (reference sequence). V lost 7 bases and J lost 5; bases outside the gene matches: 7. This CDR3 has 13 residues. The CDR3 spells CASRQGTNEKLFF. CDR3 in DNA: TGTGCCTCAAGACAGGGTACGAATGAAAAACTGTTTTTT.

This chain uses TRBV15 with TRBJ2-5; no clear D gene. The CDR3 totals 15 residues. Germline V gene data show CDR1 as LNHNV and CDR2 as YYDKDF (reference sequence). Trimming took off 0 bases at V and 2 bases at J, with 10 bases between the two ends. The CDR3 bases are TGTGCCACCAGCAGAGATCTCGGCAGGCAAGAGACCCAGTACTTC. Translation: CATSRDLGRQETQYF.

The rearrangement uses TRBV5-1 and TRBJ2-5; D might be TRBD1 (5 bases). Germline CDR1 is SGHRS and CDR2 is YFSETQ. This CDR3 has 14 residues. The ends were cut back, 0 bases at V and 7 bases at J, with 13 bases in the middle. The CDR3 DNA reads TGCGCCAGCAGCTTGGAGGGGCAGGTGGGGACCCAGTACTTC. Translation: CASSLEGQVGTQYF. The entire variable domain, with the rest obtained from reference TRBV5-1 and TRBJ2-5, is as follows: KAGVTQTPRYLIKTRGQQVTLSCSPISGHRSVSWYQQTPGQGLQFLFEYFSETQRNKGNFPGRFSGRQFSNSRSEMNVSTLELGDSALYLCASSLEGQVGTQYFGPGTRLLVL.

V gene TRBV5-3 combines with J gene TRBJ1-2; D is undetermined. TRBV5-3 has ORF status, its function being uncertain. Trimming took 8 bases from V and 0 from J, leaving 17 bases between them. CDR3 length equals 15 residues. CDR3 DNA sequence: TGTGCCAGGGTTCACACCCGCCCCCCTAACTATGGCTACACCTTC. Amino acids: CARVHTRPPNYGYTF.

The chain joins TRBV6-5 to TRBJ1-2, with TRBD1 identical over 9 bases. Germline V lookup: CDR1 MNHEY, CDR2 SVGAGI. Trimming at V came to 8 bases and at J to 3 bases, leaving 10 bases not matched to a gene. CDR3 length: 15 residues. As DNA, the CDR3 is TGTGCCAGCCAGATTAGGGGACAGGGACACTATGGCTACACCTTC. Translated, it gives CASQIRGQGHYGYTF.